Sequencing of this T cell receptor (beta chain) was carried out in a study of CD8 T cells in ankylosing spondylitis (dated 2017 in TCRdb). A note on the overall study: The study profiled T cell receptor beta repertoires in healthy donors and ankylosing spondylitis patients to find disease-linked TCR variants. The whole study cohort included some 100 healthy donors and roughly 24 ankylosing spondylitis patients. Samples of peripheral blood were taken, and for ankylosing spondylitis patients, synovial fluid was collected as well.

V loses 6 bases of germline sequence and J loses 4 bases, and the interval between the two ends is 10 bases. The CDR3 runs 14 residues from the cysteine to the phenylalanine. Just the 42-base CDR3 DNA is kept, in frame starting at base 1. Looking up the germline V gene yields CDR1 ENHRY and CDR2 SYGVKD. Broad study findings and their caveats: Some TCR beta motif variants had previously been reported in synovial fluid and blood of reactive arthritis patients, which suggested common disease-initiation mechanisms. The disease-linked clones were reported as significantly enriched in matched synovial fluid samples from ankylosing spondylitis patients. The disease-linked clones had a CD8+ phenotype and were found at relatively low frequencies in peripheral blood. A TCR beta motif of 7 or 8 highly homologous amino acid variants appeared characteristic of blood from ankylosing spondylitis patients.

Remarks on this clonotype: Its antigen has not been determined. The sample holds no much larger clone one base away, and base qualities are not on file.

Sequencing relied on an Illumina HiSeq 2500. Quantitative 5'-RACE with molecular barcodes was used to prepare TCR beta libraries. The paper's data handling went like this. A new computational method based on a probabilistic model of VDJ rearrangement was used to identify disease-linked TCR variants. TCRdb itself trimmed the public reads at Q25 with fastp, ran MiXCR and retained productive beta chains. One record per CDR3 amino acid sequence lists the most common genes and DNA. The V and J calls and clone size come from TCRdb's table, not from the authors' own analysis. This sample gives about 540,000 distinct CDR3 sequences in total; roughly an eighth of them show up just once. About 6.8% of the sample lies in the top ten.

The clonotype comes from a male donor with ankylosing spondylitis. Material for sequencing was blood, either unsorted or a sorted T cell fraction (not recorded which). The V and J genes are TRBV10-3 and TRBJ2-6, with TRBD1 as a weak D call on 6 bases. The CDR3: CAIRTGLGANVLTF. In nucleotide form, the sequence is TGTGCCATCAGAACAGGGTTAGGGGCCAACGTCCTGACTTTC.